Following are 11 T cell receptor beta chains from one sample sequenced in a study of T cells in Graves' hyperthyroidism and ophthalmopathy. The CDR3 regions of TCR beta were amplified from RNA transcripts. The HTBI primer set drove a first-round RT-PCR of the TCR CDR3. TCRdb used MiXCR to reprocess the multiplex PCR reads, holding one entry per CDR3 protein. The sample has around 350,000 distinct CDR3 sequences, roughly a sixth seen once; the top ten hold 34%. Sequenced material: blood. The source is a woman aged 25-40 years with Graves' hyperthyroidism that later progressed to Graves' ophthalmopathy.

This clonotype was counted between two and nine times. V usage is TRBV3-1 and J usage is TRBJ1-1, with D possibly TRBD1 on 5 matching bases. Trimming pared 0 bases from V and 8 bases from J, leaving 10 bases between. This CDR3 comprises 13 residues. CDR1 LGHDT and CDR2 YNNKEL come from the germline V gene (reference sequence). Here the CDR3 reads CASSQDFGQEAFF. CDR3 nucleotide sequence: TGTGCCAGCAGCCAAGATTTCGGACAAGAAGCTTTCTTT. The variable domain in full, with the rest retrieved from reference TRBV3-1 and TRBJ1-1, is DTAVSQTPKYLVTQMGNDKSIKCEQNLGHDTMYWYKQDSKKFLKIMFSYNNKELIINETVPNRFSPKSPDKAHLNLHINSLELGDSAVYFCASSQDFGQEAFFGQGTRLTVV.

This clonotype was detected many times. The genes are TRBV30 and TRBJ2-7, with D perhaps given as TRBD1 or TRBD2 (5 bases each). Germline V gene data show CDR1 as GTSNPN and CDR2 as SVGIG (reference sequence). This CDR3 comprises 13 residues. V dropped 0 bases and J dropped 0 bases, with 6 bases sitting between them. Here the CDR3 reads CAWSVGTSYEQYF. DNA of the CDR3: TGTGCCTGGAGTGTAGGGACCTCCTACGAGCAGTACTTC.

This clonotype has at least ten counts. V usage is TRBV5-6 and J usage is TRBJ2-7; 11 bases fit TRBD2. The CDR3 runs to 17 residues. Germline lookup yields CDR1 SGHDT and CDR2 YYEEEE. Trimming took 7 bases from V and 2 from J; bases not matched to a gene: 14. The CDR3 region has the DNA TGTGCCAGCCTTCAACTAGCGGGAGACGAGCCAGCCTACGAGCAGTACTTC. It codes for CASLQLAGDEPAYEQYF.

The rearrangement uses TRBV6-1 and TRBJ2-1, with TRBD2 matching 9 bases. CDR3 length equals 14 residues. Germline V lookup: CDR1 MNHNS, CDR2 SASEGT. J gave up 4 bases and V 6 bases, and 4 bases lay outside the gene matches. The CDR3 loop reads CASRLAGTYNEQFF. The CDR3 nucleotides are TGTGCCAGCAGACTAGCGGGTACATACAATGAGCAGTTCTTC.

The chain employs TRBV2 and TRBJ2-1; TRBD2 matches 12 bases. Germline assignment: CDR1 SNHLY and CDR2 FYNNEI. Trimming removed 6 bases from V and 4 bases from J; junction bases left unmatched: 1. This CDR3 is built from 14 residues. The CDR3 DNA reads as TGTGCCAGCAGGACTAGCGGGGGTTACAATGAGCAGTTCTTC. It encodes CASRTSGGYNEQFF.

This clonotype was seen repeatedly, ten times or more. The chain couples TRBV2 to TRBJ2-7, with D uncertain. Deletions cut 6 bases from V and 2 bases from J, with 17 bases between. The germline V gene encodes CDR1 SNHLY and CDR2 FYNNEI. There are 15 residues in the CDR3. The CDR3 coding sequence is TGTGCCAGCAGGGCCTTATCAGCCCCGACCTACGAGCAGTACTTC. Its translation is CASRALSAPTYEQYF.

This clonotype was counted once. The rearrangement links TRBV7-8 to TRBJ2-3; TRBD1 aligns across 8 bases. Germline CDR1 is SGHVS and CDR2 is FQNEAQ. The V and J ends lost 5 bases and 4 bases, in that order; junction bases with no gene match: 8. The CDR3 loop spans 15 amino acids. The CDR3, as DNA: TGTGCCAGCAGCCTATTCAGGGGGCACGCAGATACGCAGTATTTT. Protein sequence: CASSLFRGHADTQYF.

This clonotype occurred a few times. The V call is TRBV12-3 or TRBV12-4, the J call TRBJ1-2, with D uncertain. The CDR3 is made up of 11 amino acids. Between the trimmed V and J ends, which lost 6 bases and 4 bases, there was a span of 6 bases. In nucleotides, the CDR3 is TGTGCCAGCAGATCGGGCTATGGCTACACCTTC. Its translation is CASRSGYGYTF.

In this sample, this clonotype turned up a few times. J is TRBJ2-3 and V is TRBV3-1, with 8 nucleotides matching TRBD1. The CDR3 has 15 residues. V was pared by 5 bases and J by 1 base, with 5 bases of the junction left unmatched. Per germline, CDR1 LGHDT and CDR2 YNNKEL (reference sequence). Here the CDR3 DNA reads TGTGCCAGCAGCGAAAGGGACAGGCGCACAGATACGCAGTATTTT. Its translation: CASSERDRRTDTQYF.

This clonotype has more than one count but fewer than ten. The V gene is TRBV5-1, the J gene TRBJ1-1; D remains unclear. Germline CDR1 SGHRS, CDR2 YFSETQ. The length of the CDR3 is 16 residues. Trimming left V 0 bases short and J 0 bases short, with 12 bases between. The CDR3 DNA is TGCGCCAGCAGCTTGGTTAGATTGACTATGAACACTGAAGCTTTCTTT. It yields the protein CASSLVRLTMNTEAFF.

This clonotype was found many times. The genes are TRBV7-9 and TRBJ2-5; D is ambiguous. V was pared by 6 bases and J by 5 bases, with 16 bases between. The germline gives CDR1 SEHNR, CDR2 FQNEAQ (reference sequence). This CDR3 has 14 amino acids. The CDR3 coding sequence is TGTGCCAGCAGTTCGACACGATACTCGGAGACCCAGTACTTC. This translates into CASSSTRYSETQYF.